The 24 T cell receptor beta chains below were found in one sample sequenced in a study of T cell responses to AZD1222 COVID-19 vaccine. Sequenced by immunoSEQ multiplex PCR; TCRdb stores in-frame clones only, minus some. The sample includes more than 95,000 clones, roughly nine tenths seen only once; the top ten take 3% to 3.5%. Source: peripheral blood, taken 28 days after the second dose of the MenACWY control vaccine. The receptor set was obtained from an adult who received the MenACWY meningococcal vaccine as a control.

The chain carries TRBV9 and TRBJ1-2; TRBD1 aligns across 10 bases. Trimming at V came to 0 bases and at J to 4 bases, leaving 9 bases not matched to a gene. This CDR3 has 17 amino acids. The germline V gene has CDR1 SGDLS and CDR2 YYNGEE. The CDR3 sequence: CASSVAPATGGPYGYTF. CDR3 bases: TGTGCCAGCAGCGTAGCTCCTGCGACAGGGGGCCCCTATGGCTACACCTTC.

This chain joins TRBV18 and TRBJ1-3; 8 bases are a match to TRBD1. V was clipped by 2 bases and J by 2 bases; unmatched bases: 5. CDR3 size: 16 residues. Germline lookup yields CDR1 KGHSH and CDR2 LQKENI. The CDR3 sequence: CASSPSDRVAGNTIYF. The CDR3 region has the DNA TGTGCCAGCTCACCATCGGACAGGGTGGCTGGAAACACCATATATTTT.

This chain uses TRBV6-6 with TRBJ1-2; tentatively, D is TRBD1 (6 bases). CDR3 length: 13 amino acids. V lost 5 bases, J lost 4 bases, and 11 bases lay in between. The germline CDR1 and CDR2 sequences are MNHNY and SVGAGI (reference sequence). The CDR3 here is CASSLDSTYGYTF. DNA for the CDR3: TGTGCCAGCAGTCTGGACAGTACCTATGGCTACACCTTC.

The chain joins TRBV2 to TRBJ2-3; no reliable D call. CDR3 length: 11 residues. Trimming cost V 7 bases and J 2 bases, with 4 bases left between them. Germline CDR1 reads SNHLY; CDR2 reads FYNNEI. The CDR3 nucleotides are TGTGCCAGCACAGTCACAGATACGCAGTATTTT. Translating gives CASTVTDTQYF.

This clone was observed once. The chain uses TRBV25-1 and TRBJ2-3; TRBD1 matches at 7 bases. The germline V gene has CDR1 MGHDK and CDR2 SYGVNS. This CDR3 spans 14 amino acids. V trimming: 8 bases; J trimming: 1 base; junction bases outside the gene matches: 6. The CDR3 bases are TGTGCCAGCGCATCCGGGACAGGCACAGATACGCAGTATTTT. It translates to CASASGTGTDTQYF. The entire variable domain, with the rest obtained from reference TRBV25-1 and TRBJ2-3, is as follows: EADIYQTPRYLVIGTGKKITLECSQTMGHDKMYWYQQDPGMELHLIHYSYGVNSTEKGDLSSESTVSRIRTEHFPLTLESARPSHTSQYLCASASGTGTDTQYFGPGTRLTVL.

The chain carries TRBV12-1 and TRBJ2-7; the table's TRBD1 call for D was not verified on the DNA. TRBV12-1 is a pseudogene segment. The CDR3 is 17 residues long. DNA of the CDR3: TGTGCCAGCAGCCCTACCCCCCGCCGGGACAGCTCCTACGAGCAGTACTTC. The encoded protein is CASSPTPRRDSSYEQYF.

The V and J genes are TRBV6-5 and TRBJ2-7; D possibly corresponds to TRBD1 (5 bases). The V gene's germline CDR1 is MNHEY and CDR2 SVGAGI. The V and J ends lost 2 bases and 4 bases respectively, with 6 bases between them. This CDR3 spans 12 amino acids. CDR3 sequence (DNA): TGTGCCAGCAGTTACCAGGGTTACGAGCAGTACTTC. It translates to CASSYQGYEQYF.

The rearrangement joins TRBV27 to TRBJ2-7; D remains ambiguous. V gave up 4 bases and J gave up 0 bases, with 7 bases separating them. CDR3 size: 13 residues. Germline CDR1 reads MNHEY; CDR2 reads SMNVEV (reference sequence). The CDR3 DNA reads as TGTGCCAGCAGTTCGGATAGCTCCTACGAGCAGTACTTC. Protein sequence: CASSSDSSYEQYF.

This sequence joins TRBV4-2 and TRBJ2-7; possibly TRBD1 for D (6 bases). CDR1 is LGHNA and CDR2 is YNFKEQ in the germline V gene. The CDR3 sequence is 15 residues long. The V end lost 0 bases, the J end lost 4 bases, and 13 bases lay between the germline ends. The DNA of the CDR3 is TGTGCCAGCAGCCAAGATCCTTACCAGGGGTACGAGCAGTACTTC. It codes for CASSQDPYQGYEQYF.

This rearrangement joins TRBV30 to TRBJ1-5; 9 bases line up with TRBD1. The CDR3 covers 19 residues. V lost 4 bases to trimming and J lost 0 bases; unmatched junction nucleotides: 16. The germline V gene has CDR1 GTSNPN and CDR2 SVGIG (reference sequence). CDR3 bases: TGTGCCTGGACCCCGGCGAGGGACAGGGACCCTTATAGCAATCAGCCCCAGCATTTT. Amino acids: CAWTPARDRDPYSNQPQHF.

The chain couples TRBV9 to TRBJ1-2, with a possible D match to TRBD1 (6 bases). This CDR3 region has 13 residues. Germline V gene data show CDR1 as SGDLS and CDR2 as YYNGEE. V lost 5 bases and J 4 bases, leaving 12 bases between the germline ends. In nucleotides, the CDR3 is TGTGCCAGCAGTCCACAGGGAAGCTATGGCTACACCTTC. Its protein product is CASSPQGSYGYTF.

This clone was recorded a few times. The rearrangement links TRBV7-2 to TRBJ2-1; 11 nucleotides match TRBD1. The CDR3 consists of 16 residues. Trimming cost V 0 bases and J 7 bases; bases outside gene matches: 5. Per the germline V gene, CDR1 is SGHTA and CDR2 is FQGNSA. Written as DNA, the CDR3 is TGTGCCAGCAGCTTAGCGCACGGACAGGGGGCGAATGAGCAGTTCTTC. It is translated as CASSLAHGQGANEQFF.

This chain joins TRBV27 and TRBJ1-5; D is uncertain. V gave up 0 bases and J gave up 0 bases, with 9 bases separating them. Germline V gives CDR1 MNHEY, CDR2 SMNVEV (reference sequence). This CDR3 has 16 amino acids. As DNA, the CDR3 is TGTGCCAGCAGTTTATCGGCAGATTATAGCAATCAGCCCCAGCATTTT. It codes for CASSLSADYSNQPQHF.

CDR3 in amino acids: CASSLGLAVRTDTQYF. DNA of the CDR3: TGTGCCAGCAGCTTAGGACTAGCGGTGCGCACAGATACGCAGTATTTT. V is TRBV7-2 and J is TRBJ2-3, with TRBD2 matching over 9 bases. Trimming cost V 1 base and J 1 base; bases outside gene matches: 3. This CDR3 spans 16 amino acids. The germline V gene has CDR1 SGHTA and CDR2 FQGNSA.

V and J are TRBV7-2 and TRBJ2-7, with a tentative D call TRBD1 (6 bases). This CDR3 region has 14 residues. The V gene's germline CDR1 is SGHTA and CDR2 FQGNSA. Between the trimmed V and J ends, which lost 4 bases and 0 bases, there was a span of 10 bases. The CDR3 spells CASSSRTASYEQYF. The DNA of the CDR3 is TGTGCCAGCAGCTCCCGGACAGCCTCCTACGAGCAGTACTTC.

This chain connects TRBV18 to TRBJ2-5; no firm D call. CDR1 is KGHSH, CDR2 LQKENI, per germline. The V and J ends lost 2 bases and 5 bases respectively, with 15 bases between them. The CDR3 covers 15 residues. The CDR3 nucleotides are TGTGCCAGCTCACCATACTTAGGCTCTGGGGAGACCCAGTACTTC. It codes for CASSPYLGSGETQYF.

The rearrangement uses TRBV19 and TRBJ1-5, with 9 bases aligning to TRBD1. CDR1 is LNHDA, CDR2 SQIVND, per germline (reference sequence). V lost 7 bases and J lost 0; bases outside the gene matches: 7. The CDR3 sequence is 16 residues long. CDR3: CASKPGTGSSNQPQHF. The CDR3 region has the DNA TGTGCCAGTAAGCCAGGGACAGGGTCTAGCAATCAGCCCCAGCATTTT.

The chain couples TRBV12-3 or TRBV12-4 to TRBJ2-5; D is unresolved. CDR3 size: 13 residues. Between the trimmed V and J ends, which lost 3 bases and 4 bases, there was a span of 9 bases. The CDR3 coding sequence is TGTGCCAGCAGTTTTGATAGTGGAGAGACCCAGTACTTC. Amino acids: CASSFDSGETQYF.

The chain recombines TRBV19 with TRBJ1-4; maybe TRBD1 (5 bases). Trimming shortened V by 7 bases and J by 4 bases, and 10 bases separated the two germline ends. There are 13 residues in the CDR3. Germline CDR1 is LNHDA and CDR2 is SQIVND (reference sequence). CDR3 DNA: TGTGCCAGTACTGTGGGACGTAATGAAAAACTGTTTTTT. Its protein product is CASTVGRNEKLFF.

The chain uses TRBV19 and TRBJ1-2, with TRBD1 identical over 7 bases. V lost 0 bases to trimming and J lost 3 bases; unmatched junction nucleotides: 13. The CDR3 consists of 18 residues. Germline lookup yields CDR1 LNHDA and CDR2 SQIVND (reference sequence). As DNA, the CDR3 is TGTGCCAGTAGTATAGACCTCACAGGGACAGTTGGGGACTATGGCTACACCTTC. Protein: CASSIDLTGTVGDYGYTF. The full variable domain, in which reference TRBV19 and TRBJ1-2 provide the parts outside the CDR3, is DGGITQSPKYLFRKEGQNVTLSCEQNLNHDAMYWYRQDPGQGLRLIYYSQIVNDFQKGDIAEGYSVSREKKESFPLTVTSAQKNPTAFYLCASSIDLTGTVGDYGYTFGSGTRLTVV.

V and J are TRBV30 and TRBJ1-2, with D hard to call. Germline V gene lookup returns CDR1 GTSNPN and CDR2 SVGIG (reference sequence). The V end lost 7 bases, the J end lost 4 bases, and 16 bases lay between the germline ends. The CDR3 length is 13 residues. The CDR3 loop reads CASRGPGLYGYTF. The CDR3 DNA sequence: TGTGCCTCCCGCGGCCCCGGGCTCTATGGCTACACCTTC.

The J gene is TRBJ1-1, the V gene TRBV5-1; no definite D call. Germline CDR1 and CDR2: SGHRS and YFSETQ. CDR3 size: 13 residues. Trimming stripped 6 bases from V and 1 base from J, with 10 bases between. The CDR3 spells CASTLRTNTEAFF. CDR3 in DNA: TGCGCCAGCACGCTACGGACGAACACTGAAGCTTTCTTT. Drawing the rest from reference TRBV5-1 and TRBJ1-1, the complete variable domain is KAGVTQTPRYLIKTRGQQVTLSCSPISGHRSVSWYQQTPGQGLQFLFEYFSETQRNKGNFPGRFSGRQFSNSRSEMNVSTLELGDSALYLCASTLRTNTEAFFGQGTRLTVV.

This chain uses TRBV6-4 with TRBJ1-6; 10 bases map to TRBD1. Per the germline V gene, CDR1 is MRHNA and CDR2 is SNTAGT. The length of the CDR3 is 14 residues. The J segment lost 14 bases and the V segment lost 5 bases, leaving 9 bases of the junction unmatched. The DNA of the CDR3 is TGTGCCAGCAGTCCCGAGGGGACAGGGGTGTCCCTCCACTTT. It encodes CASSPEGTGVSLHF.

The chain joins TRBV15 to TRBJ1-5, with 8 positions matching TRBD1. The CDR3 contains 16 residues. Germline values: CDR1 LNHNV, CDR2 YYDKDF (reference sequence). The CDR3 DNA is TGTGCGACCCGGAAGGGGACAGGTGATAGCAATCAGCCCCAGCATTTT. It translates to CATRKGTGDSNQPQHF.